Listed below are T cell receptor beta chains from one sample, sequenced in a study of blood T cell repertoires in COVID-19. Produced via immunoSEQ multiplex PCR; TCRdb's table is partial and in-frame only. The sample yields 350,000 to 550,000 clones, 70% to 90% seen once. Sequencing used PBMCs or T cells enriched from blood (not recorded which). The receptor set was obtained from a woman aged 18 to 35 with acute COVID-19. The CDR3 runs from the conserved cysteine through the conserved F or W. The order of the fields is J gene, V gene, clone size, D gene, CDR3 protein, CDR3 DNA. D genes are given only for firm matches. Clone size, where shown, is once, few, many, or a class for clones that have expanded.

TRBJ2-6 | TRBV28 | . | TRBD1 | CASSPTGGQGANVLTF | TGTGCCAGCAGTCCGACAGGGGGCCAGGGGGCCAACGTCCTGACTTTC
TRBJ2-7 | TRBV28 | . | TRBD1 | CASSFHDRGSYEQYF | TGTGCCAGCAGTTTCCATGACAGGGGCTCCTACGAGCAGTACTTC
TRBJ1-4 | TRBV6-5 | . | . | CASAFGGPTNEKLFF | TGTGCCAGCGCCTTTGGGGGCCCAACTAATGAAAAACTGTTTTTT
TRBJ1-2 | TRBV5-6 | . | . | CASSYRGGYTF | TGTGCCAGCAGCTACCGGGGAGGCTACACCTTC
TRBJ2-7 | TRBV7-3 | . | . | CASSRRGGRMGRYEQYF | TGTGCCAGCAGCCGAAGGGGGGGGCGGATGGGTCGCTACGAGCAGTACTTC
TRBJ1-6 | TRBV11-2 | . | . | CASSLGWGAPLHF | TGTGCCAGCAGCTTAGGTTGGGGAGCACCCCTCCACTTT
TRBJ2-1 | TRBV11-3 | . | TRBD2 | CASSSREGRNNEQFF | TGTGCCAGCAGCTCGCGGGAGGGCCGGAACAATGAGCAGTTCTTC
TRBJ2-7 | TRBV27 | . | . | CARERYEQYF | TGTGCCAGAGAGAGGTACGAGCAGTACTTC
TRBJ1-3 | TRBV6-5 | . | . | CASRSTFYTIYF | TGTGCCAGCAGATCTACCTTCTACACCATATATTTT
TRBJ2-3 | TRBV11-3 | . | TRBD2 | CASSQNSGGADTQYF | TGTGCCAGCAGTCAAAATAGCGGGGGCGCAGATACGCAGTATTTT
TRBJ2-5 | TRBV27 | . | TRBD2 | CASSSPSGSGETQYF | TGTGCCAGCAGTTCCCCCAGCGGGAGTGGTGAGACCCAGTACTTC
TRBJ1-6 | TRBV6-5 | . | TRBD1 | CASSYRTGGLSPLHF | TGTGCCAGCAGTTACAGGACAGGGGGATTATCACCCCTCCACTTT
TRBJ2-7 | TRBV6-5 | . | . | CASTDPPRNYEQYF | TGTGCCAGCACCGACCCCCCCAGGAACTACGAGCAGTACTTC
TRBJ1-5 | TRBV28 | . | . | CASSLPGTYNQPQHF | TGTGCCAGCAGTTTGCCCGGGACTTACAATCAGCCCCAGCATTTT
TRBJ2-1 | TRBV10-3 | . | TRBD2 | CASLRLADYNEQFF | TGTGCCAGCCTGCGACTAGCGGACTACAATGAGCAGTTCTTC
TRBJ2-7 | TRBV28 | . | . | CASNMLSYEQYF | TGTGCCAGCAACATGCTCTCCTACGAGCAGTACTTC
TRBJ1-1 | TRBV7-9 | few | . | CASSLITDTEAFF | TGTGCCAGCAGCTTAATTACAGATACTGAAGCTTTCTTT